The next 21 T cell receptor beta chains were all read from a single sample in a study of OX40 agonist ivuxolimab in advanced cancers. Sequencing was performed with immunoSEQ multiplex PCR; in TCRdb, only in-frame clones are kept and a portion is missing. The repertoire includes 55,000 to 80,000 clones, 65% to 85% of them detected once, and 1% sits in the top ten. The starting material was CD4+ or CD8+ T cells sorted from blood, obtained in a trial of the OX40 agonist ivuxolimab. All receptors derive from an adult with an advanced solid tumor such as melanoma, head and neck, liver or kidney cancer.

J is TRBJ1-2 and V is TRBV2; possible D gene TRBD1, 5 bases. V lost 5 bases and J lost 5, with 15 bases in between. This CDR3 has 14 amino acids. From germline, CDR1 is SNHLY and CDR2 FYNNEI. The CDR3 DNA reads as TGTGCCAGCAGTCCAAGGTGGCAGGGATATGGCTACACCTTC. It encodes CASSPRWQGYGYTF. Using reference TRBV2 and TRBJ1-2 for the parts outside the CDR3, the full variable domain is EPEVTQTPSHQVTQMGQEVILRCVPISNHLYFYWYRQILGQKVEFLVSFYNNEISEKSEIFDDQFSVERPDGSNFTLKIRSTKLEDSAMYFCASSPRWQGYGYTFGSGTRLTVV.

Notes on this clone: Germline is not matched at one junction end, which may reflect a read error. The rearrangement joins TRBV15 to TRBJ2-5, with 13 nucleotides matching TRBD2. The CDR3 totals 15 residues. Germline CDR1 LNHNV, CDR2 YYDKDF (reference sequence). The DNA of the CDR3 is TGTGCTACCAGCAGACTAGCGGGGGGTGGGGAGACCCAGTACTTC. Residues: CATSRLAGGGETQYF.

V and J are TRBV11-2 and TRBJ2-3; D not certain. The germline V gene has CDR1 SGHAT and CDR2 FQNNGV. This CDR3 is 13 amino acids long. V lost 2 bases, J lost 5 bases, and 8 bases lay in between. The CDR3 protein is CASSLSPQDTQYF. DNA for the CDR3: TGTGCCAGCAGCTTAAGTCCGCAAGATACGCAGTATTTT.

The rearrangement joins TRBV6-1 to TRBJ1-1; D is ambiguous. V lost 8 bases to trimming and J lost 1 base, with 11 bases between them. The CDR3 runs to 13 residues. Per germline, CDR1 MNHNS and CDR2 SASEGT. The CDR3, as DNA: TGTGCCAGCGCAGAGCATCCGAACACTGAAGCTTTCTTT. This gives the protein CASAEHPNTEAFF.

This rearrangement joins TRBV7-6 to TRBJ2-1; 9 bases map to TRBD1. The CDR3 has 16 residues. Germline values: CDR1 SGHVS, CDR2 FNYEAQ. V shed 0 bases and J 4 bases; nucleotides not matched to a gene: 4. The CDR3 DNA sequence: TGTGCCAGCAGCTTAGCGGGACAGGGACTTTACAATGAGCAGTTCTTC. Its protein is CASSLAGQGLYNEQFF.

This clone was seen a single time. J is TRBJ2-7 and V is TRBV29-1; TRBD1 matches 9 bases. Trimming cost V 7 bases and J 7 bases; bases outside gene matches: 11. Germline V gene data show CDR1 as SQVTM and CDR2 as ANQGSEA. The CDR3 covers 13 residues. The CDR3 sequence is CSASGTGQFEQYF. The DNA of the CDR3 is TGCAGCGCGTCTGGGACAGGGCAATTTGAGCAGTACTTC.

The J gene is TRBJ2-1, the V gene TRBV9, with 12 bases identical to TRBD2. Germline V CDR1 and CDR2: SGDLS, YYNGEE. The CDR3 contains 15 residues. V shed 0 bases, J shed 5 bases, and the junction held 0 bases outside the gene matches. This chain's CDR3 is CASSVASGGDNEQFF. CDR3 nucleotides: TGTGCCAGCAGCGTAGCTAGCGGGGGGGACAATGAGCAGTTCTTC.

This chain connects TRBV6-5 to TRBJ1-1, with D uncertain. Germline CDR1 and CDR2: MNHEY and SVGAGI. V gave up 7 bases and J gave up 5 bases, with 17 bases separating them. This CDR3 is built from 14 residues. CDR3 sequence (DNA): TGTGCCAGCACTTTCTCGGAATCCTGGACTGAAGCTTTCTTT. Translated, it gives CASTFSESWTEAFF.

This clone was observed a handful of times. The gene calls are TRBV6-1 and TRBJ2-1; no definite D call. V lost 5 bases and J 10 bases, leaving 9 bases between the germline ends. Germline V gene sequence: CDR1 MNHNS, CDR2 SASEGT. The CDR3 extends over 11 amino acids. CDR3: CASSNILEQFF. The CDR3 bases are TGTGCCAGCAGTAACATTTTAGAGCAGTTCTTC.

The chain recombines TRBV4-1 with TRBJ2-5; D is uncertain. This CDR3 has 16 amino acids. With 1 base removed from V and 1 base from J, the gap between germline ends came to 13 bases. Germline CDR1 and CDR2: MGHRA and YSYEKL. The CDR3 bases are TGCGCCAGCAGCCAAGGTAATAGAAATATCCAAGAGACCCAGTACTTC. It encodes CASSQGNRNIQETQYF.

The chain carries TRBV5-6 and TRBJ1-2; TRBD1 aligns across 7 bases. The CDR3 loop spans 15 amino acids. Germline trimming cut 1 base from V and 7 bases from J; bases unmatched to any gene: 10. CDR1 is SGHDT, CDR2 YYEEEE, per germline. The CDR3 DNA follows: TGTGCCAGCAGCTTGTATATCAGGGGGGCGGGTGGCTACACCTTC. Translating it yields CASSLYIRGAGGYTF.

The chain is built from TRBV9 and TRBJ2-2, with D uncertain. Germline assignment: CDR1 SGDLS and CDR2 YYNGEE. Trimming removed 4 bases at V and 7 bases at J, with 14 bases between. CDR3 size: 14 residues. The CDR3 nucleotides read TGTGCCAGCAGCCTAAGTCAAGGCGGCGGGGAGCTGTTTTTT. Its translation is CASSLSQGGGELFF. The whole variable domain, remainder taken from reference TRBV9 and TRBJ2-2, is DSGVTQTPKHLITATGQRVTLRCSPRSGDLSVYWYQQSLDQGLQFLIQYYNGEERAKGNILERFSAQQFPDLHSELNLSSLELGDSALYFCASSLSQGGGELFFGEGSRLTVL.

The chain combines TRBV18 with TRBJ1-5; D may be TRBD1 (6 bases). Deletions cut 6 bases from V and 6 bases from J, with 15 bases between. The CDR3 totals 14 residues. In germline, CDR1 is KGHSH, CDR2 LQKENI. The CDR3 DNA reads TGTGCCAGCTCTCCCCGACAGGAGCGTCAGCCCCAGCATTTT. It translates to CASSPRQERQPQHF. The full variable domain, its missing parts supplied by reference TRBV18 and TRBJ1-5, is NAGVMQNPRHLVRRRGQEARLRCSPMKGHSHVYWYRQLPEEGLKFMVYLQKENIIDESGMPKERFSAEFPKEGPSILRIQQVVRGDSAAYFCASSPRQERQPQHFGDGTRLSIL.

The rearrangement uses TRBV10-3 and TRBJ2-3, with 13 bases lining up with TRBD2. The V gene's germline CDR1 is ENHRY and CDR2 SYGVKD. This CDR3 comprises 15 residues. Trimming removed 4 bases from V and 9 bases from J; junction bases left unmatched: 7. CDR3 region: CAISGVTSGGQTQYF. CDR3 sequence (DNA): TGTGCCATCAGTGGGGTGACTAGCGGGGGGCAAACGCAGTATTTT.

This sequence joins TRBV28 and TRBJ1-2, with D unresolved. Trimming removed 2 bases from V and 3 bases from J, with 7 bases in between. This CDR3 has 13 amino acids. The germline CDR1 and CDR2 sequences are MDHEN and SYDVKM. The CDR3 region has the DNA TGTGCCAGCAGTTTACGTCCAGACTATGGCTACACCTTC. Translated: CASSLRPDYGYTF.

The V and J genes are TRBV5-1 and TRBJ1-1, with 10 bases lining up with TRBD1. V dropped 5 bases and J dropped 1; count of bases not matched to a gene: 5. CDR1 and CDR2 from the germline V gene are SGHRS and YFSETQ. This CDR3 contains 15 residues. CDR3 region: CASRWGQGRNTEAFF. The CDR3 DNA follows: TGCGCCAGCAGGTGGGGACAGGGGCGGAACACTGAAGCTTTCTTT.

The rearrangement uses TRBV6-5 and TRBJ2-3, with D possibly being TRBD1 (6 bases). Germline V CDR1 and CDR2: MNHEY, SVGAGI. The V end was cut by 8 bases, the J end by 2 bases, with 14 bases between. The CDR3 length is 14 residues. This chain's CDR3 is CASHAGANTDTQYF. In DNA, the CDR3 is TGTGCCAGCCATGCAGGGGCCAACACAGATACGCAGTATTTT.

The chain joins TRBV4-2 to TRBJ2-3; 7 bases match TRBD2. The length of the CDR3 is 16 residues. The germline gives CDR1 LGHNA, CDR2 YNFKEQ. The V segment lost 0 bases and the J segment 5 bases; nucleotides outside the gene matches: 8. The CDR3 DNA is TGTGCCAGCAGCCAAGATTGGGGGGGTGTTGGAGATACGCAGTATTTT. This encodes CASSQDWGGVGDTQYF.

V and J are TRBV5-6 and TRBJ1-2; 8 nucleotides agree with TRBD1. The trim removed 4 bases at V and 5 bases at J, leaving 10 bases unmatched. Per germline, CDR1 SGHDT and CDR2 YYEEEE. CDR3 length equals 15 residues. The CDR3 bases are TGTGCCAGCAGCCCAGACAGGGGCCTACCTTATGGCTACACCTTC. Residues: CASSPDRGLPYGYTF.

The chain joins TRBV4-1 to TRBJ1-6, with D possibly TRBD1 on 6 matching bases. Germline-derived CDR1 and CDR2 are MGHRA and YSYEKL. The CDR3 is 17 residues long. Trimming took 1 base from V and 4 from J, leaving 14 bases between them. In nucleotides, the CDR3 is TGCGCCAGCAGCCAAGCCCCGGGGGGGGCGTATAATTCACCCCTCCACTTT. Translated: CASSQAPGGAYNSPLHF.

The chain is built from TRBV5-1 and TRBJ1-2, with TRBD1 matching 7 bases. Trimming took 0 bases from V and 2 from J; bases not matched to a gene: 4. CDR3 length equals 15 residues. CDR1 is SGHRS and CDR2 is YFSETQ in the germline V gene. As DNA, the CDR3 is TGCGCCAGCAGCTTGGGCGGGACAGCCAACTATGGCTACACCTTC. Residues: CASSLGGTANYGYTF.